This T cell receptor (beta chain) was retrieved from a study of blood T cell repertoires in COVID-19. Measured with immunoSEQ multiplex PCR; TCRdb has only the in-frame clones, and not every one. Here the sample spans under 300,000 clones, 75% to 85% being singletons. The CDR3 sequence is 14 residues long. Germline loops: CDR1 SEHNR, CDR2 FQNEAQ (reference sequence). The V and J ends lost 2 bases and 3 bases respectively, with 10 bases between them. The sequenced material came from peripheral blood. This clonotype was sampled from a woman in her sixties with active or convalescent COVID-19. The J gene is TRBJ1-1, the V gene TRBV7-9, with D possibly TRBD1 on 5 matching bases. CDR3 sequence: CASSLFGGDTEAFF. CDR3 coding DNA: TGTGCCAGCAGCTTATTCGGGGGGGACACTGAAGCTTTCTTT.